This T cell receptor beta chain was profiled in a study of T cells in Graves' hyperthyroidism and ophthalmopathy. Whole-study findings and limits: Median prediction lead before ophthalmopathy onset was 5 to 7 months with the model.

There are 14 residues in the CDR3. Germline V gene data show CDR1 as LNHDA and CDR2 as SQIVND (reference sequence). V was shortened by 5 bases and J by 2 bases, with 13 bases between the two germline ends. Researchers took RNA transcripts and amplified the TCR beta CDR3 regions from them. When the TCR CDR3 underwent first-round RT-PCR, the HTBI primer set was used. Via MiXCR, TCRdb re-called the multiplex PCR reads, giving one row per CDR3 protein. The profile shows a few hundred thousand distinct CDR3 sequences, 14% of them singletons. This clonotype was recorded at least ten times. Its antigen is still unknown.

The J gene is TRBJ2-7, the V gene TRBV19, with D perhaps matching TRBD1 (6 bases). The clonotype originates from a woman in her forties with Graves' hyperthyroidism. Source material: blood. The CDR3 sequence: CASSLTGSAYEQYF. The CDR3 region has the DNA TGTGCCAGTAGTTTGACAGGATCAGCCTACGAGCAGTACTTC. The full variable domain, in which reference TRBV19 and TRBJ2-7 provide the parts outside the CDR3, is DGGITQSPKYLFRKEGQNVTLSCEQNLNHDAMYWYRQDPGQGLRLIYYSQIVNDFQKGDIAEGYSVSREKKESFPLTVTSAQKNPTAFYLCASSLTGSAYEQYFGPGTRLTVT.